This entry lists 25 T cell receptor beta chains sequenced from one sample in a study of blood T cell repertoires in COVID-19. Repertoires were generated with immunoSEQ multiplex PCR, while TCRdb's copy carries only in-frame clones and drops some. The sample includes 200,000 or so clones, approximately 86% seen only once; the top ten take around 1%. The sample taken for sequencing was peripheral blood. The receptor source for this set is a man in his fifties or sixties with COVID-19, enrolled during active disease.

The V gene is TRBV15, the J gene TRBJ1-2; 8 bases match TRBD1. The germline gives CDR1 LNHNV, CDR2 YYDKDF (reference sequence). V lost 5 bases to trimming and J lost 2 bases; unmatched junction nucleotides: 13. This CDR3 comprises 17 residues. The CDR3 here is CATSPSGGVSLNYGYTF. As DNA, the CDR3 is TGTGCCACCAGCCCATCAGGGGGCGTAAGTCTGAACTATGGCTACACCTTC.

This clone was observed once. The CDR3 bases are TGTGCCATATCCAGGGGCCTGAACACCGGGGAGCTGTTTTTT. Its protein is CAISRGLNTGELFF. This rearrangement joins TRBV19 to TRBJ2-2, with a possible D match to TRBD1 (6 bases). This CDR3 is built from 14 residues. The germline CDR1 and CDR2 sequences are LNHDA and SQIVND (reference sequence). Trimming shortened V by 10 bases and J by 1 base, and 13 bases separated the two germline ends.

This rearrangement joins TRBV7-2 to TRBJ2-7; 10 bases align to TRBD1. The CDR3 length is 15 residues. Germline CDR1 and CDR2: SGHTA and FQGNSA. The ends lost 8 bases at V and 7 bases at J; junction bases unmatched: 14. CDR3 residues: CASSSRDRGSREQYF. CDR3 DNA sequence: TGTGCCAGCTCGAGTAGGGACAGGGGATCACGGGAGCAGTACTTC.

For the CDR3, the DNA is TGTGCCAGCAGCCAAGATGGGCGGGGACTCTCTGGAAACACCATATATTTT. It codes for CASSQDGRGLSGNTIYF. The chain carries TRBV3-1 (or the pseudogene TRBV3-2) and TRBJ1-3, with D perhaps TRBD1 (5 bases). CDR1 is LGHDT and CDR2 is YNNKEL in the germline V gene (reference sequence). Trimming left V 0 bases short and J 0 bases short, with 12 bases between. The CDR3 is made up of 17 amino acids.

J is TRBJ1-4 and V is TRBV2, with 10 positions matching TRBD1. The CDR3 covers 16 residues. CDR1 SNHLY and CDR2 FYNNEI come from the germline V gene. V lost 2 bases, J lost 8 bases, and 8 bases stayed unmatched. The CDR3 DNA follows: TGTGCCAGCAGTGAATCCAAGGGACAGGGGACGGAAAAACTGTTTTTT. Amino acid sequence: CASSESKGQGTEKLFF.

The table lists this clone with a few counts. The V call is TRBV5-1, the J call TRBJ1-6; the match to TRBD1 covers 8 bases. The germline V gene encodes CDR1 SGHRS and CDR2 YFSETQ. This CDR3 region has 16 residues. The trim removed 4 bases at V and 2 bases at J, leaving 5 bases unmatched. For the CDR3, the DNA is TGCGCCAGCAGCCCTGGACAGGGCACCTATAATTCACCCCTCCACTTT. This sequence encodes CASSPGQGTYNSPLHF.

The CDR3 here is CAWSVGFRGLDSPLHF. CDR3 DNA: TGTGCCTGGAGTGTCGGTTTCAGGGGGTTAGATTCACCCCTCCACTTT. The J gene is TRBJ1-6, the V gene TRBV30, with 7 bases fitting TRBD1. The CDR3 extends over 16 amino acids. With V trimmed by 0 bases and J by 8 bases, 10 bases remained unmatched. Per germline, CDR1 GTSNPN and CDR2 SVGIG (reference sequence).

The chain carries TRBV21-1 and TRBJ1-1; TRBD1 is the table's D call, not checked against the DNA. TRBV21-1 is labeled a pseudogene. The CDR3 is made up of 16 amino acids. CDR3 DNA: TGTGCCAGCAGCAAAGGAGCGGACAGAGAGAACACTGAAGCTTTCTTT. Its translation: CASSKGADRENTEAFF.

This clone showed up just a few times. The chain couples TRBV19 to TRBJ2-1, with D tentatively TRBD1 (6 bases). CDR1 is LNHDA, CDR2 SQIVND, per germline (reference sequence). This CDR3 is 15 amino acids long. V was cut by 6 bases and J by 0 bases, with 12 bases left in between. CDR3 loop: CASRLDRSSYNEQFF. The CDR3 nucleotides read TGTGCCAGTAGACTCGACAGGAGCTCCTACAATGAGCAGTTCTTC.

The chain is built from TRBV10-3 and TRBJ1-2, with D uncertain. The V end lost 0 bases, the J end lost 4 bases, and 12 bases lay between the germline ends. This CDR3 spans 15 amino acids. Germline CDR1 reads ENHRY; CDR2 reads SYGVKD. The CDR3 DNA reads TGTGCCATCAGTGAGTCAACAGCATATTTCTATGGCTACACCTTC. Its protein product is CAISESTAYFYGYTF.

The chain combines TRBV10-3 with TRBJ1-6; D not resolved. CDR1 ENHRY and CDR2 SYGVKD come from the germline V gene. The CDR3 has 13 residues. V was shortened by 6 bases and J by 8 bases, with 11 bases between the two germline ends. CDR3 in DNA: TGTGCCATCAGCACTCAGAGGGATTCACCCCTCCACTTT. Amino acid sequence: CAISTQRDSPLHF.

The CDR3 DNA reads TGTGCCAGCAGTCTCGACAGTAATGAAAAACTGTTTTTT. This sequence encodes CASSLDSNEKLFF. The rearrangement joins TRBV2 to TRBJ1-4, with a possible D match to TRBD1 (5 bases). The CDR3 loop spans 13 amino acids. V was clipped by 5 bases and J by 4 bases, with 8 bases between them. Germline values: CDR1 SNHLY, CDR2 FYNNEI.

The chain has TRBV29-1 and TRBJ2-1, with D unresolved. This CDR3 comprises 13 residues. CDR1 and CDR2 (germline): SQVTM, ANQGSEA. V dropped 4 bases and J dropped 5 bases, with 12 bases sitting between them. The CDR3, as DNA: TGCAGCGTTGGCCCCTTAGCTAACAATGAGCAGTTCTTC. It codes for CSVGPLANNEQFF.

This clone occurred a few times. The chain combines TRBV5-1 with TRBJ1-3; 7 bases align to TRBD1. The CDR3 contains 15 residues. In germline, CDR1 is SGHRS, CDR2 YFSETQ. Losses at the gene ends were 3 bases for V and 0 bases for J; bases not matched to a gene: 3. CDR3 residues: CASSSGDSSGNTIYF. The CDR3 DNA sequence: TGCGCCAGCAGCTCGGGGGACAGCTCTGGAAACACCATATATTTT.

The chain carries TRBV4-1 and TRBJ2-1; D not resolved. The CDR3 length is 17 residues. Germline CDR1 and CDR2: MGHRA and YSYEKL. The ends were cut back, 2 bases at V and 4 bases at J, with 18 bases in the middle. The CDR3 sequence: CASSQQGPPAVYNEQFF. In nucleotides, the CDR3 is TGCGCCAGCAGCCAACAAGGCCCGCCGGCGGTGTACAATGAGCAGTTCTTC.

This chain links TRBV6-5 with TRBJ1-3; D unclear. Deletions cut 1 base from V and 0 bases from J, with 7 bases between. Germline CDR1 MNHEY, CDR2 SVGAGI. This CDR3 comprises 15 residues. The CDR3 loop is CASSYLEGSGNTIYF. In DNA form, the CDR3 reads TGTGCCAGCAGTTACTTGGAGGGCTCTGGAAACACCATATATTTT.

The chain carries TRBV5-6 and TRBJ1-5; weak D call: TRBD1 (5 bases). With 4 bases removed from V and 3 bases from J, the gap between germline ends came to 11 bases. CDR3 size: 14 residues. Germline lookup yields CDR1 SGHDT and CDR2 YYEEEE. This CDR3 reads CASSNGGFNQPQHF. The CDR3 DNA reads as TGTGCCAGCAGCAACGGGGGTTTCAATCAGCCCCAGCATTTT.

The V and J genes are TRBV16 and TRBJ2-7; TRBD2 matches at 13 bases. V lost 0 bases and J lost 5; bases outside the gene matches: 16. Germline lookup yields CDR1 KGHSY and CDR2 FQNENV. The length of the CDR3 is 20 residues. The CDR3 here is CASSQSGGTRTSGRPHEQYF. DNA of the CDR3: TGTGCCAGCAGCCAATCGGGGGGGACCCGGACTAGCGGGAGACCCCACGAGCAGTACTTC.

This chain uses TRBV24-1 with TRBJ1-2; D is uncertain. CDR1 is KGHDR and CDR2 is SFDVKD in the germline V gene. V was shortened by 5 bases and J by 1 base, with 4 bases between the two germline ends. This CDR3 is 12 amino acids long. In nucleotides, the CDR3 is TGTGCCACCAGTGCTAGTAACTATGGCTACACCTTC. Translated: CATSASNYGYTF.

This clone showed up just once. This chain joins TRBV7-9 and TRBJ2-7; maybe TRBD2 (6 bases). Germline lookup yields CDR1 SEHNR and CDR2 FQNEAQ (reference sequence). The V and J ends lost 5 bases and 2 bases respectively, with 13 bases between them. The CDR3 length is 14 residues. In DNA, the CDR3 is TGTGCCAGCAGCCCCGGGACTCGGACCTACGAGCAGTACTTC. Protein product: CASSPGTRTYEQYF.

V gene TRBV7-9 combines with J gene TRBJ1-2, with D perhaps TRBD1 (6 bases). V lost 0 bases, J lost 2 bases, and 7 bases lay in between. In germline, CDR1 is SEHNR, CDR2 FQNEAQ (reference sequence). The CDR3 has 14 residues. CDR3 bases: TGTGCCAGCAGCTTAGCGACAGGCAACTATGGCTACACCTTC. Translating gives CASSLATGNYGYTF.

This sequence joins TRBV5-4 and TRBJ1-4; 11 bases match TRBD1. The germline gives CDR1 SGHNT, CDR2 YYREEE (reference sequence). The trim removed 0 bases at V and 0 bases at J, leaving 4 bases unmatched. The CDR3 runs to 18 residues. CDR3 sequence: CASSLALGQGATNEKLFF. The CDR3 DNA is TGTGCCAGCAGCTTGGCCTTGGGACAGGGGGCAACTAATGAAAAACTGTTTTTT.

The chain has TRBV19 and TRBJ1-1; D is unclear. The CDR3 runs 14 residues. The V gene's germline CDR1 is LNHDA and CDR2 SQIVND (reference sequence). Trimming removed 3 bases at V and 0 bases at J, with 8 bases between. This chain's CDR3 is CASSMAELNTEAFF. CDR3 DNA sequence: TGTGCCAGTAGTATGGCAGAACTGAACACTGAAGCTTTCTTT.

The chain has TRBV6-5 and TRBJ1-6; D gene uncertain. The CDR3 extends over 12 amino acids. Germline V gene lookup returns CDR1 MNHEY and CDR2 SVGAGI. Trimming left V 8 bases short and J 7 bases short, with 9 bases between. CDR3 region: CASAAANSPLHF. As DNA, the CDR3 is TGTGCCAGCGCGGCAGCGAATTCACCCCTCCACTTT.

The CDR3 nucleotides are TGTGCCAGCAGCTTGGGAGGGGGGACAGGGGGCACAGATACGCAGTATTTT. It is translated as CASSLGGGTGGTDTQYF. The chain joins TRBV5-6 to TRBJ2-3, with TRBD1 identical over 10 bases. V lost 0 bases to trimming and J lost 1 base; unmatched junction nucleotides: 5. There are 17 residues in the CDR3. In germline, CDR1 is SGHDT, CDR2 YYEEEE.